What follows is one T cell receptor (beta chain) and its context. What it recognizes is unknown. In the same sample, other DNA sequences code for this CDR3. Trimming left V 4 bases short and J 2 bases short, with 13 bases between. Germline V lookup: CDR1 SGHNT, CDR2 YYREEE (reference sequence). CDR3 length equals 14 residues. Naive CD45RA+ and memory CD45RA-negative subsets were split from CD4+ cells. This specimen belongs to a study of shared clonotypes between healthy human individuals. Turning to the study itself: Per donor, CD8 memory used one plate, CD8 naive used two, CD4 memory used three and CD4 naive used three.

Study-level findings and limits: Larger richness was generally estimated for naive than memory subsets.

The assay was immunoSEQ multiplex PCR, and TCRdb's table has in-frame clones only and misses some. Of about 1.1 million clones listed, 77% are singletons. The sequenced sample consisted of memory CD4+ T cells from PBMCs. Subset specified: CD45RA-negative fraction. The rearrangement links TRBV5-4 to TRBJ2-7, with D perhaps TRBD2 (5 bases). This clonotype originated in a man younger than 35 in good health. Some clones in this sample may be carry-over from other donors' samples. CDR3 residues: CASSLGADTYEQYF. The CDR3 DNA reads TGTGCCAGCAGCCTGGGAGCGGATACCTACGAGCAGTACTTC.